The 13 T cell receptor beta chains in this list originate from one sample, sequenced in a study of identical twins. One entry per CDR3 protein results from TCRdb running MiXCR on the 5' RACE reads. This table holds 200,000 to 250,000 distinct CDR3 sequences, about 14% found once. The sample taken for sequencing was memory (CD45RO+) T cells sorted from blood. Receptors were obtained from a woman under 30 in good health.

This clonotype was counted between two and nine times. The V call is TRBV15, the J call TRBJ1-6; D is uncertain. CDR1 is LNHNV, CDR2 YYDKDF, per germline (reference sequence). Deletions cut 3 bases from V and 7 bases from J, with 7 bases between. CDR3 length: 13 residues. The CDR3 DNA follows: TGTGCCACCAGCAGGACGCCCAATTCACCCCTCCACTTT. This codes for CATSRTPNSPLHF.

V gene TRBV29-1 combines with J gene TRBJ1-4; 8 bases agree with TRBD1. Per the germline V gene, CDR1 is SQVTM and CDR2 is ANQGSEA. The CDR3 is 13 amino acids. With 6 bases clipped from V and 3 bases from J, the junction kept 3 bases outside the gene matches. Here the CDR3 reads CSVGQGSNEKLFF. In DNA form, the CDR3 reads TGCAGCGTCGGACAGGGATCTAATGAAAAACTGTTTTTT.

CDR3 sequence reads: CSATGGDVAKNIQYF. DNA of the CDR3: TGCAGTGCTACTGGGGGGGACGTAGCCAAAAACATTCAGTACTTC. The chain combines TRBV20-1 with TRBJ2-4; TRBD2 matches at 7 bases. The CDR3 sequence is 15 residues long. Germline CDR1 is DFQATT and CDR2 is SNEGSKA (reference sequence). V lost 4 bases, J lost 0 bases, and 6 bases stayed unmatched.

This clonotype was detected only a few times. The chain joins TRBV2 to TRBJ2-1; possible D gene TRBD2, 5 bases. V was trimmed by 7 bases and J by 3 bases, leaving 16 bases between them. The CDR3 has 15 residues. Germline V gives CDR1 SNHLY, CDR2 FYNNEI. This CDR3 is CASTRTGSFYNEQFF. Here the CDR3 DNA reads TGTGCCAGCACCAGAACGGGGTCTTTCTACAATGAGCAGTTCTTC.

Comment on this clonotype: An end of the junction does not agree with germline; a read error may underlie this. V and J are TRBV18 and TRBJ2-1, with 8 bases lining up with TRBD1. The CDR3 runs to 12 residues. CDR1 is KGHSH and CDR2 is LQKENI in the germline V gene. The CDR3 sequence: CVSGLDRDEQFF. CDR3 bases: TGTGTCAGCGGATTGGACAGGGATGAGCAGTTCTTC. Full variable domain (rest looked up from reference TRBV18 and TRBJ2-1): NAGVMQNPRHLVRRRGQEARLRCSPMKGHSHVYWYRQLPEEGLKFMVYLQKENIIDESGMPKERFSAEFPKEGPSILRIQQVVRGDSAAYFCVSGLDRDEQFFGPGTRLTVL.

This clonotype was detected a few times. Here the CDR3 reads CASSLDGQLANSPLHF. CDR3 DNA: TGCGCCAGCAGCTTGGATGGACAGCTGGCTAATTCACCCCTCCACTTT. The chain uses TRBV5-1 and TRBJ1-6; perhaps TRBD1 as D (6 bases). V was trimmed by 0 bases and J by 6 bases, leaving 13 bases between them. CDR3 length equals 16 residues. Germline values: CDR1 SGHRS, CDR2 YFSETQ. The full variable domain, with the rest looked up from reference TRBV5-1 and TRBJ1-6, is KAGVTQTPRYLIKTRGQQVTLSCSPISGHRSVSWYQQTPGQGLQFLFEYFSETQRNKGNFPGRFSGRQFSNSRSEMNVSTLELGDSALYLCASSLDGQLANSPLHFGNGTRLTVT.

CDR3 DNA: TGTGCCAGCAGGGGGACTAGCGGGACCTGGGAGCAGTACTTC. It yields the protein CASRGTSGTWEQYF. The genes are TRBV28 and TRBJ2-7; 13 nucleotides align to TRBD2. Germline V lookup: CDR1 MDHEN, CDR2 SYDVKM. CDR3 length: 14 amino acids. J lost 7 bases, V lost 6 bases, and 6 bases had no gene match.

In its sample, this clonotype was seen a few times. The V call is TRBV14, the J call TRBJ2-7; D gene ambiguous. Germline CDR1 reads SGHDN; CDR2 reads FVKESK. The germline V and J ends were trimmed by 1 base and 2 bases, with 9 bases remaining between them. The CDR3 contains 14 residues. The CDR3 here is CASSQVGLPYEQYF. The CDR3 DNA follows: TGTGCCAGCAGCCAAGTTGGGCTTCCCTACGAGCAGTACTTC.

This clonotype has a handful of counts. This rearrangement joins TRBV20-1 to TRBJ2-5, with 8 bases identical to TRBD2. V was clipped by 0 bases and J by 5 bases; unmatched bases: 11. Germline V CDR1 and CDR2: DFQATT, SNEGSKA (reference sequence). CDR3 length: 16 amino acids. The CDR3 region is CSARDLSRGGPETQYF. CDR3 coding DNA: TGCAGTGCTAGAGATCTGAGTCGGGGGGGCCCGGAGACCCAGTACTTC.

This clonotype was counted only a few times. The chain uses TRBV5-1 and TRBJ2-2, with TRBD1 matching 7 bases. This CDR3 has 14 amino acids. The junction had 6 bases not matched to a gene; V was cut back by 4 bases and J by 6 bases. Germline CDR1 SGHRS, CDR2 YFSETQ. CDR3 region: CASSLTTGAGELFF. CDR3 nucleotides: TGCGCCAGCAGCCTAACTACAGGGGCCGGGGAGCTGTTTTTT.

This clonotype has just a few counts. CDR3 DNA sequence: TGCAGTGCTAGCCGCGGGACAGGGGTGGAGACCCAGTACTTC. Translated: CSASRGTGVETQYF. The chain carries TRBV20-1 and TRBJ2-5, with 10 bases that match TRBD1. CDR3 length: 14 amino acids. The germline gives CDR1 DFQATT, CDR2 SNEGSKA (reference sequence). Unmatched junction bases numbered 6, after V lost 3 bases and J lost 5 bases.

This clonotype was seen a handful of times. This rearrangement joins TRBV3-1 to TRBJ2-7; 7 bases map to TRBD2. The CDR3 has 16 residues. Germline V gives CDR1 LGHDT, CDR2 YNNKEL (reference sequence). J was trimmed by 0 bases and V by 3 bases; bases with no gene match: 8. The CDR3 is CASSQGIAGLSYEQYF. CDR3 bases: TGTGCCAGCAGCCAGGGGATAGCGGGCCTCTCCTACGAGCAGTACTTC.

The rearrangement uses TRBV5-1 and TRBJ1-1, with D uncertain. The CDR3 is 14 residues long. Trimming took 3 bases from V and 5 from J, leaving 14 bases between them. Germline CDR1 reads SGHRS; CDR2 reads YFSETQ. CDR3 in amino acids: CASSSIIPGTEAFF. As DNA, the CDR3 is TGCGCCAGCAGCTCTATTATACCTGGGACTGAAGCTTTCTTT.